This T cell receptor beta chain appears in the sequencing data of a study of T-cell memory formation after mild COVID-19 (dated by TCRdb to the early 2020s). Some background on the complete study: TCR sequence clusters from the two donors were largely donor specific. In a couple of donors, T-cell clones that expanded and contracted after mild COVID-19 were tracked by sequencing TCRalpha and TCRbeta repertoires over time. The cohort was made up of two young adult volunteers, one female and one male, who were previously healthy.

The paper's findings and limits, for the study overall: Only a couple of mild cases were covered in the study, and larger cohorts including severe cases with pre-infection samples were considered necessary. SARS-CoV-2 specificity of the second-wave clones peaking on day 37 was not confirmed. Contracting CD4+ clones appeared mostly in the CM and EM memory subsets, whereas CD8+ clones were enriched in EMRA. Balanced CD4/CD8 phenotypes were observed for clones contracting from day 15 to 85, whereas a bias towards CD4+ was observed for a second wave of clones expanding from day 15 to 37. Some responding clones were found in pre-infection memory, which suggests that pre-existing cross-reactive memory T cells took part in the SARS-CoV-2 response.

As for this clonotype: The antigen it binds to is not known. No quality values exist for individual bases; no much larger clone is one base distant.

Sequencing instrument: Illumina NovaSeq 6000. Using 5'RACE with constant-segment primers, TCRalpha and TCRbeta cDNA libraries were constructed, with sample barcodes and unique molecular identifiers added in the process. Trizol reagent was used to extract RNA from every sample. Amplification of the libraries took two PCR steps, and the second step added a second sample barcode plus Illumina TruSeq adapters. Libraries were sequenced on an Illumina NovaSeq with 2 x 150 bp paired-end reads. Per the authors' processing: Reads were demultiplexed and collapsed into UMI-guided consensus sequences with migec v1.2.7. Using mixcr v2.1.11, UMI consensuses were aligned to TRA and TRB V and J templates and then assembled into clonotypes. Clonotypes were classified as expanded or contracted when called significant by both edgeR and NoisET, with noise models trained on biological replicates. edgeR calls used a false discovery rate-adjusted p below 0.01 and a log2 fold-change threshold of 1. As an exploratory analysis of dynamics, max-normalized trajectories of the 1000 most abundant clonotypes were examined with PCA combined with hierarchical clustering. Separately sequenced CD4+ and CD8+ repertoires were used to assign a CD4 or CD8 phenotype to each responding clone. TCRdb cleaned the public reads at Q25 with fastp, built clones with MiXCR and kept in-frame beta chains. Under each unique CDR3 protein, matching rows form one entry showing the most common genes and DNA. TCRdb, not the original authors, processed these V and J calls. For this sample the table gives about 400,000 distinct CDR3 sequences, of which approximately 15% were detected only once. 20% to 25% of the sample is taken by the ten largest.

V is clipped by 2 bases and J by 5 bases, and the sequence between their germline boundaries is 12 bases long. Looking up the germline V gene yields CDR1 SNHLY and CDR2 FYNNEI. The CDR3, cysteine through phenylalanine, is 14 amino acids long. Of all the DNA, just the CDR3 is kept, 42 bases in frame from base 1. Ficoll-Paque density gradient centrifugation was the method used to isolate PBMCs. The sequence was obtained from a man in his late teens or twenties who had mild COVID-19 (a few samples of this study predate the infection). The sample titles of this study are shuffled in the database, so cell type and time point are left out; the donor was told from shared clones. Recombination linked TRBV2 to TRBJ1-2; there is no confident call for the D gene. Material: PBMCs or a T cell subset sorted from them (not recorded which). The CDR3 region reads CASSETWTAYGYTF. The DNA sequence is as follows: TGTGCCAGCAGTGAAACCTGGACGGCTTATGGCTACACCTTC.